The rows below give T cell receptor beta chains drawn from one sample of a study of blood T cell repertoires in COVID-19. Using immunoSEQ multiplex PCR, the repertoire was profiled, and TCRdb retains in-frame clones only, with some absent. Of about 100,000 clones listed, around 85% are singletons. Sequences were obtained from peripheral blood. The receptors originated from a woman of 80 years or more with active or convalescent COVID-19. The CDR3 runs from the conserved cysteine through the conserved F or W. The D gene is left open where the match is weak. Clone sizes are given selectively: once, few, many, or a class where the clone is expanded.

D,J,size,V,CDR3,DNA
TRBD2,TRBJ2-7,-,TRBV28,CASSRSGGGTYEQYF,TGTGCCAGCAGTCGTAGCGGGGGGGGGACCTACGAGCAGTACTTC
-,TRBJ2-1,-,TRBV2,CASRGDWNNEQFF,TGTGCCAGCAGGGGGGACTGGAACAATGAGCAGTTCTTC
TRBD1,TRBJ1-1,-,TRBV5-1,CASSKQGLNTEAFF,TGCGCCAGCAGCAAACAGGGGTTGAACACTGAAGCTTTCTTT
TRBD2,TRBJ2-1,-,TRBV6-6,CASCVAGDEQFF,TGTGCCAGCTGCGTAGCGGGAGATGAGCAGTTCTTC
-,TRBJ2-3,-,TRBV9,CASSPGSGLTDTQYF,TGTGCCAGCAGCCCCGGTAGTGGGCTCACAGATACGCAGTATTTT
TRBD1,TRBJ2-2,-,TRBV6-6,CASRDRGQAGELFF,TGTGCCAGCAGGGACAGGGGGCAGGCCGGGGAGCTGTTTTTT
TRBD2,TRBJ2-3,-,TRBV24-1,CATSDGREDTDTQYF,TGTGCCACCAGTGATGGGCGGGAGGACACAGATACGCAGTATTTT
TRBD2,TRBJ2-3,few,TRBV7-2,CASSPRTSAADTQYF,TGTGCCAGCAGCCCGAGGACTAGCGCGGCAGATACGCAGTATTTT
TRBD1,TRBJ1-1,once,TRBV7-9,CASSSPGQGRTEAFF,TGTGCCAGCAGCTCGCCGGGACAGGGGAGGACTGAAGCTTTCTTT
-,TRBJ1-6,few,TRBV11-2,CASRKPGFSYNSPLHF,TGTGCCAGCAGAAAACCAGGGTTCTCCTATAATTCACCCCTCCACTTT
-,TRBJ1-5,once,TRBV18,CASSPQGHQPQHF,TGTGCCAGCTCACCTCAGGGGCATCAGCCCCAGCATTTT
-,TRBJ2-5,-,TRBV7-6,CASSPHQGRETQYF,TGTGCCAGCAGCCCCCACCAGGGGCGGGAGACCCAGTACTTC
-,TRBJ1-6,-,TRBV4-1,CASSQDLSSPLHF,TGCGCCAGCAGCCAAGATCTAAGTTCACCCCTCCACTTT
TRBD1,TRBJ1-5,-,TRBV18,CASSPETGSGPQHF,TGTGCCAGCTCACCGGAGACAGGGTCAGGGCCCCAGCATTTT
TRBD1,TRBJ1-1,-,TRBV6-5,CASSYLGTGDTEAFF,TGTGCCAGCAGTTACTTAGGGACAGGGGACACTGAAGCTTTCTTT
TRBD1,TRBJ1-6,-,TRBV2,CASSGGQGSSYNSPLHF,TGTGCCAGCAGTGGAGGACAGGGGAGCTCCTATAATTCACCCCTCCACTTT
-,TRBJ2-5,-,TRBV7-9,CASSRQIGVGQYF,TGTGCCAGCAGCCGTCAGATAGGGGTTGGCCAGTACTTC
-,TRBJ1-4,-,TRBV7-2,CASSLGGEGGVFF,TGTGCCAGCAGCTTAGGAGGGGAGGGAGGCGTGTTTTTT
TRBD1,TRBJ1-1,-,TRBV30,CAWSGQGNTEAFF,TGTGCCTGGAGTGGACAGGGTAACACTGAAGCTTTCTTT
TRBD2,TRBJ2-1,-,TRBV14,CASSPTGGSSYNEQFF,TGTGCCAGCAGCCCCACCGGCGGGAGCTCCTACAATGAGCAGTTCTTC
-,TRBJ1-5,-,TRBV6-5,CASATGGGSNQPQHF,TGTGCCAGCGCAACCGGGGGGGGTAGCAATCAGCCCCAGCATTTT
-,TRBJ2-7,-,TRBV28,CASSGQGALLAGGLYEQYF,TGTGCCAGCAGCGGACAGGGGGCCCTACTAGCGGGGGGACTCTACGAGCAGTACTTC
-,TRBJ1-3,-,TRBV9,CASSGRQRGNTIYF,TGTGCCAGCAGTGGACGACAGAGAGGAAACACCATATATTTT